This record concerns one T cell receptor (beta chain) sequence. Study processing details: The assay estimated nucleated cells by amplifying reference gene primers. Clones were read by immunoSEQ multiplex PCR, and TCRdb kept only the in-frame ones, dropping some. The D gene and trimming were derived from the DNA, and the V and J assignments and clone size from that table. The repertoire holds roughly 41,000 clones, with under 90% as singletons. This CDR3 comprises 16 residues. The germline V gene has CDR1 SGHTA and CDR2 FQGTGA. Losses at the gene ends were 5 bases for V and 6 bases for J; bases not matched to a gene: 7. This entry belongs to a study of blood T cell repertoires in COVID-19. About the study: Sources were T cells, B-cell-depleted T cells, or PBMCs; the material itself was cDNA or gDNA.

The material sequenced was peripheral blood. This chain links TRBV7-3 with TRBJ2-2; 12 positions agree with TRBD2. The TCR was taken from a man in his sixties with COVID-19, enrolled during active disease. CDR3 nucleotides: TGTGCCAGCAGCCAAGGACTAGCGGGAAGGGCCGGGGAGCTGTTTTTT. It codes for CASSQGLAGRAGELFF. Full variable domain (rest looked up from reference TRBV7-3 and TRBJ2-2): GAGVSQTPSNKVTEKGKYVELRCDPISGHTALYWYRQSLGQGPEFLIYFQGTGAADDSGLPNDRFFAVRPEGSVSTLKIQRTERGDSAVYLCASSQGLAGRAGELFFGEGSRLTVL.